The TCR beta chain described here comes from a study of T cell responses to AZD1222 COVID-19 vaccine. This clone was observed a handful of times. The method was immunoSEQ multiplex PCR; TCRdb's version includes in-frame clones alone and lacks a portion of them. This table has about 120,000 clones, just under 90% appearing once. The receptor's source is an adult in good health. Sequences were derived from peripheral blood, sampled on day 0 of AZD1222 vaccination.

The CDR3 nucleotides are TGCAGTGCTAGAGACGAATCTGAAGCTTTCTTT. It translates to CSARDESEAFF. The V and J genes are TRBV20-1 and TRBJ1-1; no firm D call. This CDR3 comprises 11 residues. Germline V gene lookup returns CDR1 DFQATT and CDR2 SNEGSKA (reference sequence). V lost 0 bases, J lost 6 bases, and 5 bases lay in between.